The sequence of this TCR beta chain was determined in a study of CD8+CD57+ T cells in acquired aplastic anemia. The study's findings and limits: Researchers reported that CD8+ Simpson's diversity was not significantly different in patients versus controls. Overlap between patients and controls comprised roughly 28 CD8+ CDR3 sequences.

The CDR3 has 13 amino acids. Germline V gene sequence: CDR1 SGHVS, CDR2 FNYEAQ. TCR beta VDJ and CDR3 profiling used genomic DNA as template. TCRdb re-derived calls from the reads in MiXCR, one entry per CDR3 protein. Among about 190,000 distinct CDR3 sequences, around 50% were seen once, and the ten largest hold roughly 15%. In this sample, this clonotype turned up once. Its antigen is not identified. A read error may produce the germline difference seen at one junction end. This sequence joins TRBV7-6 and TRBJ1-6, with 9 bases identical to TRBD1. The sequence came from a human donor in good health, serving as a control. The sample comprised sorted CD4+, CD8+, or CD8+CD57+ T cells (not recorded which) from PBMCs. The CDR3 coding sequence is TGTGCTAGCAGTGGACAGGGGAGGTCACCCCTCCACTTT. Translating gives CASSGQGRSPLHF.